This is a list of T cell receptor beta chains from one sample in a study of shared clonotypes between healthy human individuals. Using immunoSEQ multiplex PCR, the repertoire was profiled, and TCRdb retains in-frame clones only, with some absent. The table lists over a million clones, 97% to 99% of them singletons. The sequencing input was naive CD4+ T cells sorted from blood. The receptors come from a man aged 25 to 45 in good health. Both conserved end residues are part of each CDR3. The D gene is left open where the match is weak. Where a row states a size, it is once, few, many or the class of an expanded clone; other rows omit it.

-	TRBV7-2	-	TRBJ2-7	CASSLGPLQGF	TGTGCCAGCAGCTTAGGCCCTTTACAGGGCTTC
-	TRBV9	TRBD1	TRBJ1-4	CASSPDPGQVNEKLFF	TGTGCCAGCAGCCCCGACCCGGGACAGGTTAATGAAAAACTGTTTTTT
-	TRBV10-1	TRBD1	TRBJ1-1	CASSLSGGTEAFF	TGCGCCAGCAGCCTTTCAGGGGGCACTGAAGCTTTCTTT
once	TRBV4-1	-	TRBJ2-7	CASSRPGPGPYEQYF	TGCGCCAGCAGCCGCCCCGGGCCTGGCCCCTACGAGCAGTACTTC
-	TRBV9	TRBD2	TRBJ2-1	CASSVGGGSPYNEQFF	TGTGCCAGCAGCGTAGGTGGCGGGAGTCCGTACAATGAGCAGTTCTTC
-	TRBV28	TRBD2	TRBJ2-7	CASSASGTSSIRYEQYF	TGTGCCAGCAGTGCTTCGGGGACTAGCAGCATCCGCTACGAGCAGTACTTC
-	TRBV5-4	-	TRBJ2-1	CASSSHDASSYNEQFF	TGTGCCAGCAGCTCGCATGACGCTAGCTCCTACAATGAGCAGTTCTTC
-	TRBV7-9	-	TRBJ2-1	CASSFRLAHYNEQFF	TGTGCCAGCAGCTTTCGTCTAGCACATTACAATGAGCAGTTCTTC
-	TRBV10-2	-	TRBJ1-5	CASSDRGDYQPQHF	TGCGCCAGCAGTGATCGGGGAGATTATCAGCCCCAGCATTTT
once	TRBV28	-	TRBJ1-2	CASSAGVGSYGYTF	TGTGCCAGCAGTGCAGGGGTTGGGAGCTATGGCTACACCTTC
-	TRBV11-3	TRBD2	TRBJ2-3	CASSPGLAVPFTDTQYF	TGTGCCAGCAGCCCTGGACTAGCCGTACCTTTCACAGATACGCAGTATTTT
-	TRBV29-1	-	TRBJ1-1	CSGYSGNTEAFF	TGCAGCGGCTACAGTGGGAACACTGAAGCTTTCTTT
-	TRBV7-9	TRBD1	TRBJ2-7	CASSFESTGVEQYF	TGTGCCAGCAGCTTCGAGTCGACAGGGGTAGAGCAGTACTTC
-	TRBV5-6	TRBD2	TRBJ2-7	CASGLTSGGDEQYF	TGTGCCAGCGGTCTGACTAGCGGAGGGGACGAGCAGTACTTC
-	TRBV5-4	-	TRBJ1-1	CASSFDRNTEAFF	TGTGCCAGCAGTTTTGACAGGAACACTGAAGCTTTCTTT
-	TRBV7-2	-	TRBJ2-1	CASSPLGGSSYNEQFF	TGTGCCAGCAGCCCCCTGGGGGGAAGCTCCTACAATGAGCAGTTCTTC
-	TRBV27	-	TRBJ2-1	CASSSQGSSYNEQFF	TGTGCCAGCAGTTCCCAGGGGTCGTCCTACAATGAGCAGTTCTTC
-	TRBV14	TRBD2	TRBJ2-1	CASSRHKTGTSLYNEQFF	TGTGCCAGCAGCCGCCATAAAACCGGGACTAGCCTATACAATGAGCAGTTCTTC
-	TRBV7-3	-	TRBJ2-7	CASSPNPGAQQYF	TGTGCCAGCAGCCCGAATCCAGGGGCCCAGCAGTACTTC
-	TRBV18	-	TRBJ2-5	CASSPPFVGGETQYF	TGTGCCAGCTCACCACCGTTTGTAGGCGGAGAGACCCAGTACTTC
-	TRBV2	-	TRBJ1-2	CASIMGISNYGYTF	TGTGCCAGCATAATGGGCATTTCTAACTATGGCTACACCTTC
-	TRBV28	-	TRBJ1-5	CASSLWGSNQPQHF	TGTGCCAGCAGTTTATGGGGAAGCAATCAGCCCCAGCATTTT
-	TRBV28	-	TRBJ2-4	CASSAGGKAKNIQYF	TGTGCCAGCAGCGCCGGTGGGAAGGCCAAAAACATTCAGTACTTC
-	TRBV18	-	TRBJ2-5	CASSPPGYQETQYF	TGTGCCAGCTCACCTCCGGGATACCAAGAGACCCAGTACTTC
-	TRBV11-1	-	TRBJ2-1	CASSLTPNNEQFF	TGTGCCAGCAGCTTAACCCCAAACAATGAGCAGTTCTTC
once	TRBV11-2	TRBD2	TRBJ2-1	CASSLWRTSKNEQFF	TGTGCCAGCAGCTTGTGGAGGACTAGCAAGAATGAGCAGTTCTTC
-	TRBV10-1	TRBD2	TRBJ2-7	CASSERGRSAEQYF	TGCGCCAGCAGTGAGCGCGGGAGATCTGCCGAGCAGTACTTC
-	TRBV5-6	TRBD1	TRBJ2-7	CASSKDRVHYEQYF	TGTGCCAGCAGCAAGGACAGGGTCCACTACGAGCAGTACTTC
-	TRBV27	TRBD2	TRBJ2-2	CASSLKPQLAGGPNTGELFF	TGTGCCAGCAGTTTAAAACCCCAACTAGCGGGAGGGCCCAACACCGGGGAGCTGTTTTTT
-	TRBV30	TRBD1	TRBJ2-3	CAGGTGITDTQYF	TGTGCCGGCGGGACAGGGATCACAGATACGCAGTATTTT